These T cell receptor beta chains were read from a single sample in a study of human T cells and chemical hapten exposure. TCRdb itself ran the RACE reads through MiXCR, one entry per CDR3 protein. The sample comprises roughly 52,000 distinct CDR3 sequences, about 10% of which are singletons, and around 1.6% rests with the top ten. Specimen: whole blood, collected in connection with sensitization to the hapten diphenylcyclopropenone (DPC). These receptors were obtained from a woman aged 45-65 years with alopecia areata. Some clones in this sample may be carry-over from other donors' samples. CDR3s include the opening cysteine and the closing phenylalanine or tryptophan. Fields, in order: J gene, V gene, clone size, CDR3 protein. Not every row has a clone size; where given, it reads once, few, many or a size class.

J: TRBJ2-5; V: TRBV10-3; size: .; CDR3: CAISAAGQEETQYF
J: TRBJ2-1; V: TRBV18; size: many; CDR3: CASSSRQGNEQFF
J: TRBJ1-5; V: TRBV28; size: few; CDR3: CASSPARGNQPQHF
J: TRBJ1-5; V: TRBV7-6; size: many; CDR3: CASSLSPGGGFGNQPQHF
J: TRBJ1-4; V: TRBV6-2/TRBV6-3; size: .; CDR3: CASARSGDEKLFF
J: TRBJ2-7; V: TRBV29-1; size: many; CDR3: CSIPGQGFREQYF
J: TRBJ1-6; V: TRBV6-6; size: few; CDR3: CASSGGGGRSLHF
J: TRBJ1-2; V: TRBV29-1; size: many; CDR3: CSASRGYTYGYTF
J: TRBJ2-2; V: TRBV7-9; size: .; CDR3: CASSPRTTGTGELFF
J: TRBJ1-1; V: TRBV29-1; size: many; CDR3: CSGTGEGTEAFF
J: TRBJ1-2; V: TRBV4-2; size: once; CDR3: CARSQVTAKTRLSYGYTF
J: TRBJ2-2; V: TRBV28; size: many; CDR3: CASKQAPVLNTGELFF
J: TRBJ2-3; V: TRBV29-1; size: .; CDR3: CSVDRVGTDTQYF
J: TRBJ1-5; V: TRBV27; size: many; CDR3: CASSRQYSNQPQHF
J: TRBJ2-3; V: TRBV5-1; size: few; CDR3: CASSPPTVRTDTQYF
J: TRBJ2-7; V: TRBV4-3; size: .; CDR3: CASSHLTGYEQYF
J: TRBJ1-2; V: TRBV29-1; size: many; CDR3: CSVRRKDGYTF
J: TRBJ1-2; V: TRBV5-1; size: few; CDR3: CASSFYTGDYGYTF
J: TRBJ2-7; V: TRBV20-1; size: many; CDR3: CSALPGLATQGMSDEQYF
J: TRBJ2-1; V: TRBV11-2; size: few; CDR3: CASRISHLDHNEQFF
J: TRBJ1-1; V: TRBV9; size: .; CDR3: CASSQDRYPREAFF
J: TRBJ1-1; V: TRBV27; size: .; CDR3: CASSDRNTEAFF
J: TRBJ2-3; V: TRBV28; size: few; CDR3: CASTLQGDTQYF
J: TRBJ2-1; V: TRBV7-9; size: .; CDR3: CASSFGRTHNEQFF
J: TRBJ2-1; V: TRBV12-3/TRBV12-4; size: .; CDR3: CASLMHRGILDRPDRNSYNEQFF
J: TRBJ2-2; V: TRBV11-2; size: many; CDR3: CASSAGQAFYPDTGELFF
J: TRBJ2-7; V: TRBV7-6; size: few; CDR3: CASSLAPAPQDYEQYF
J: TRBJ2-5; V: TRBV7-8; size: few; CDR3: CASSLFKIQETQYF
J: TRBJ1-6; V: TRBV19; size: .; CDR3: CASSTDRNSPLHF
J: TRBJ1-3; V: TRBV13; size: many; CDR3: CASSRTDGNTIYF
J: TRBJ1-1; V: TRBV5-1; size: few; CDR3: CASSLGAGAYTEAFF
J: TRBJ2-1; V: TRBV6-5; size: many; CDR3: CASRLDRSSYNEQFF
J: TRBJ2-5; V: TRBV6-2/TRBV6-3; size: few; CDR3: CASRPPGGAQYF
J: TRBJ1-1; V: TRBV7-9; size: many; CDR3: CASSIQGAGEAFF
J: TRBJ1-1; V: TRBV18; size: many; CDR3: CASSPPTGQGEAFF
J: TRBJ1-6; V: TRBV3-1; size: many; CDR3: CASSQEVDPRYSPLHF
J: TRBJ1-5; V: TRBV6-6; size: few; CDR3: CASRIDQPQHF
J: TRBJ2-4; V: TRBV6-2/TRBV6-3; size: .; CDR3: CASSYGSGAGNIQYF
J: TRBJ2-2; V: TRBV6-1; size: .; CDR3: CASSEPAGTNTGELFF
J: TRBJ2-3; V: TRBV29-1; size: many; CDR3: CSVDWQMSTDTQYF
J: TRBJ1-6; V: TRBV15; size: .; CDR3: CATSRDGYRVDSPLHF
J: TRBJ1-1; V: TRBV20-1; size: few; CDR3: CSARVSNGRPEAFF
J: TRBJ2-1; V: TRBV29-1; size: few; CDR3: CSVGAGSLTAGQFF
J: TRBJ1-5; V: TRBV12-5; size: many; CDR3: CASGYWGQPQHF
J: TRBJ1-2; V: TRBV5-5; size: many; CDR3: CASSLEGYGYTF
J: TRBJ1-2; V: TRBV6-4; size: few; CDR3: CASSMDRGQYGYTF
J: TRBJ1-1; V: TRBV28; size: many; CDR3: CAISNPRGLNTEAFF
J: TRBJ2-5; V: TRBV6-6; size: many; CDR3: CASSYSPGQGETQYF
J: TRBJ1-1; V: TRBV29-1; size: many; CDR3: CSVRFGVKNTEAFF
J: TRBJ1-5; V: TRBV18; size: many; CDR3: CASSRRDRGNNQPQHF
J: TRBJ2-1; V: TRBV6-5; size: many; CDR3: CASSYSAGAGEQFF
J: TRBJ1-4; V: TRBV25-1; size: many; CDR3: CASSGLPFYPGIGYEKLFF
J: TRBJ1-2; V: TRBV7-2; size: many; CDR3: CASSLEQGRGYTF